These 3 T cell receptor beta chains came from one sample sequenced in a study of cytomegalovirus exposure and HLA in healthy donors. The PCR employed 60 Vbeta primers together with 13 Jbeta primers. Here immunoSEQ multiplex PCR was the method, and the copy in TCRdb shows in-frame clones only, minus some. This sample yields about 190,000 clones, of which around 75% are seen a single time; less than 2% belongs to the top ten. Sequencing was performed on PBMCs. These receptors came from a woman aged 30 to 39 in good health and CMV-seronegative.

The chain carries TRBV7-8 and TRBJ2-1; TRBD1 might be the D (5 bases). Germline V gene lookup returns CDR1 SGHVS and CDR2 FQNEAQ. Between the trimmed V and J ends, which lost 2 bases and 7 bases, there was a span of 15 bases. This CDR3 contains 15 residues. The CDR3 sequence: CASSLLTGSANEQFF. As DNA, the CDR3 is TGTGCCAGCAGCTTATTAACAGGTTCGGCGAATGAGCAGTTCTTC.

This rearrangement joins TRBV10-2 to TRBJ2-5; 8 bases fit TRBD1. Trimming at V came to 8 bases and at J to 6 bases, leaving 5 bases not matched to a gene. The CDR3 is 12 amino acids. Germline CDR1 reads WSHSY; CDR2 reads SAAADI. CDR3 coding DNA: TGCGCCAGCTACCACAGGGGGAAGACCCAGTACTTC. It codes for CASYHRGKTQYF.

A single count supports this clone. This rearrangement joins TRBV28 to TRBJ2-4; 9 nucleotides match TRBD2. This CDR3 comprises 15 residues. CDR1 MDHEN and CDR2 SYDVKM come from the germline V gene. Trimming took 6 bases from V and 1 from J; bases not matched to a gene: 4. The CDR3 region has the DNA TGTGCCAGCAGGCTCGCGGGAGGGGCCAAAAACATTCAGTACTTC. This gives the protein CASRLAGGAKNIQYF.